Listed here are 3 T cell receptor beta chains from one sample, sequenced in a study of cytomegalovirus exposure and HLA in healthy donors. 13 Jbeta primers and 60 Vbeta primers were used for the PCR. Sequencing used immunoSEQ multiplex PCR; TCRdb keeps in-frame clones, though not all of them. The table includes hundreds of thousands of clones, around 75% detected once. What was sequenced was PBMCs. These receptors originate from a woman aged 25 to 45 in good health and CMV-seronegative.

The V call is TRBV5-1, the J call TRBJ1-2; weak D call: TRBD1 (5 bases). The CDR3 has 15 amino acids. V gave up 1 base and J gave up 0 bases, with 10 bases separating them. Germline CDR1 SGHRS, CDR2 YFSETQ. The CDR3 DNA is TGCGCCAGCAGCTTGTTGGGGGGGGCTAACTATGGCTACACCTTC. It codes for CASSLLGGANYGYTF.

The V gene is TRBV6-5, the J gene TRBJ1-2, with D unclear. The ends were cut back, 4 bases at V and 6 bases at J, with 15 bases in the middle. Per the germline V gene, CDR1 is MNHEY and CDR2 is SVGAGI. The CDR3 is 14 amino acids. The CDR3 reads CASSFTAPGNGYTF. The CDR3 nucleotides read TGTGCCAGCAGTTTCACCGCCCCCGGGAATGGCTACACCTTC.

The chain carries TRBV27 and TRBJ2-1; D is undetermined. V was clipped by 3 bases and J by 2 bases, with 11 bases between them. This CDR3 has 15 residues. The germline gives CDR1 MNHEY, CDR2 SMNVEV (reference sequence). CDR3: CASSFHRYTYNEQFF. The CDR3 DNA follows: TGTGCCAGCAGTTTTCACAGATATACCTACAATGAGCAGTTCTTC.